One TCR beta chain is described in this entry. The record originates from a study of cytomegalovirus exposure and HLA in healthy donors. About the research overall: Most donors, about 77% of 398 genotyped, fell in the Caucasian-associated ancestry cluster.

PCR amplification relied on 60 Vbeta primers (plus 13 Jbeta primers). Assay used: immunoSEQ multiplex PCR; TCRdb lists only in-frame clones, some missing. The sample carries 75,000 to 100,000 clones, less than 70% recorded once. The sample comprised PBMCs. The origin of this receptor is a female donor in good health and CMV-seronegative.

This CDR3 reads CASTTGTGELFF. DNA of the CDR3: TGCGCCAGCACGACGGGCACCGGGGAGCTGTTTTTT. V gene TRBV5-1 combines with J gene TRBJ2-2; D not certain. Germline CDR1 is SGHRS and CDR2 is YFSETQ. This CDR3 has 12 amino acids. V lost 6 bases and J 4 bases, leaving 7 bases between the germline ends.